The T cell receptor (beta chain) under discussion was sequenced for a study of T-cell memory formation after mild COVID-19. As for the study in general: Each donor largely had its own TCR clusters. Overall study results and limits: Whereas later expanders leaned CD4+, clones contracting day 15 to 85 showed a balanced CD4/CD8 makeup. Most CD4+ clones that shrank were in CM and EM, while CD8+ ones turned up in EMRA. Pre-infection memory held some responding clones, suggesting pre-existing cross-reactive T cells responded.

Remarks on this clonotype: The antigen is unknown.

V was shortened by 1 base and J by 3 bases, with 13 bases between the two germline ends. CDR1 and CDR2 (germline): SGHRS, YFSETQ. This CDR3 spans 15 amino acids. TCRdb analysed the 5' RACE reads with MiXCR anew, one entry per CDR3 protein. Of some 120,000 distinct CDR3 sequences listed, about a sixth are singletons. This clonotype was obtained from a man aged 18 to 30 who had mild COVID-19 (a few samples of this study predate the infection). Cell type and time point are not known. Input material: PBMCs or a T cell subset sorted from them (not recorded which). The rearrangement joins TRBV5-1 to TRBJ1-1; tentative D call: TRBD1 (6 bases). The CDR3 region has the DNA TGCGCCAGCAGCTTGAATGGGGGCAGGGACACTGAAGCTTTCTTT. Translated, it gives CASSLNGGRDTEAFF. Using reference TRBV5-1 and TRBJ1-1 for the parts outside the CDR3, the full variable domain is KAGVTQTPRYLIKTRGQQVTLSCSPISGHRSVSWYQQTPGQGLQFLFEYFSETQRNKGNFPGRFSGRQFSNSRSEMNVSTLELGDSALYLCASSLNGGRDTEAFFGQGTRLTVV.